The sequence of this TCR beta chain was determined in a study of blood T cell repertoires in COVID-19. The protocol was immunoSEQ multiplex PCR, while the TCRdb copy is restricted to in-frame clones and leaves out a portion. The profile covers approximately 200,000 clones, with around 90% appearing a single time and 2% to 2.5% taken by the ten largest. With 1 base removed from V and 0 bases from J, the gap between germline ends came to 10 bases. The CDR3 runs to 17 residues. Looked up from germline, CDR1 is LNHNV and CDR2 is YYDKDF (reference sequence). J is TRBJ1-6 and V is TRBV15; maybe TRBD1 (5 bases). The specimen was PBMCs or T cells enriched from blood (not recorded which). The origin of this receptor is a woman aged 25 to 39 who had recovered from COVID-19. CDR3 in DNA: TGTGCCACCAGCAGAGTAGACAGAAGCTCCTATAATTCACCCCTCCACTTT. It encodes CATSRVDRSSYNSPLHF.